The clone carrying this T cell receptor beta chain was picked up a small number of times. A junction boundary mismatches the germline segment, possibly from a read error. The sample is drawn from a study of blood T cell repertoires in COVID-19. The table came from immunoSEQ multiplex PCR; TCRdb's copy has only in-frame clones and leaves some out. The sample records about 150,000 clones, 75% to 85% being singletons. CDR1 is MDHEN, CDR2 SYDVKM, per germline. The CDR3 consists of 14 residues. The sample was peripheral blood. The sequence came from a human donor with acute or convalescent COVID-19. The donor label of this sample is uncertain. The V call is TRBV28, the J call TRBJ1-5, with D unresolved. This CDR3 is CASSLLGSDQPQHF. The CDR3 DNA is TGTGCCAGCAGTTTATTAGGTAGCGATCAGCCCCAGCATTTT.